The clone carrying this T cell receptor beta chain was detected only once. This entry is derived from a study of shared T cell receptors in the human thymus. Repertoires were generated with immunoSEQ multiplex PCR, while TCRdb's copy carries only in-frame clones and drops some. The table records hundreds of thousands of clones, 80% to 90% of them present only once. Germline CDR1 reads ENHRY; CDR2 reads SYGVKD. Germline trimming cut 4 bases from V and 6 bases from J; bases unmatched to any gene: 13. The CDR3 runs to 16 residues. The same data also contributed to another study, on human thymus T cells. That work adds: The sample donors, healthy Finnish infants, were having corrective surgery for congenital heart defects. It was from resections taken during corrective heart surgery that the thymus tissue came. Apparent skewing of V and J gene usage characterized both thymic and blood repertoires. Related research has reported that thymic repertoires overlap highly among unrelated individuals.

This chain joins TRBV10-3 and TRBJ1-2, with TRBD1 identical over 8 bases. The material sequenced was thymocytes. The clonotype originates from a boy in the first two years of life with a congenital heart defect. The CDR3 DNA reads TGTGCCATCAGTGGCAGGGGGCGCGAAGGGTTGGATGGCTACACCTTC. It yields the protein CAISGRGREGLDGYTF.